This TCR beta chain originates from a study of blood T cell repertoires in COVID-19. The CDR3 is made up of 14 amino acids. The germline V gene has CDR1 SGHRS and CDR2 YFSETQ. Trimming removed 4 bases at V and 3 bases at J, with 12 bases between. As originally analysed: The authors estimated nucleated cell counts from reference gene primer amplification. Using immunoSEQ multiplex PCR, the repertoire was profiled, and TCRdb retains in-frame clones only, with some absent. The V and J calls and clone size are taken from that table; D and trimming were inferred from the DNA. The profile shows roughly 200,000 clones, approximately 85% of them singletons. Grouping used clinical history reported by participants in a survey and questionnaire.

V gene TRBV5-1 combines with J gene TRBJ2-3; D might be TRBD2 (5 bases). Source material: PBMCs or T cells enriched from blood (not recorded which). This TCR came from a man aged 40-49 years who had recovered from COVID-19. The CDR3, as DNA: TGCGCCAGCAGCCGATCGGGGTATACAGATACGCAGTATTTT. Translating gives CASSRSGYTDTQYF.